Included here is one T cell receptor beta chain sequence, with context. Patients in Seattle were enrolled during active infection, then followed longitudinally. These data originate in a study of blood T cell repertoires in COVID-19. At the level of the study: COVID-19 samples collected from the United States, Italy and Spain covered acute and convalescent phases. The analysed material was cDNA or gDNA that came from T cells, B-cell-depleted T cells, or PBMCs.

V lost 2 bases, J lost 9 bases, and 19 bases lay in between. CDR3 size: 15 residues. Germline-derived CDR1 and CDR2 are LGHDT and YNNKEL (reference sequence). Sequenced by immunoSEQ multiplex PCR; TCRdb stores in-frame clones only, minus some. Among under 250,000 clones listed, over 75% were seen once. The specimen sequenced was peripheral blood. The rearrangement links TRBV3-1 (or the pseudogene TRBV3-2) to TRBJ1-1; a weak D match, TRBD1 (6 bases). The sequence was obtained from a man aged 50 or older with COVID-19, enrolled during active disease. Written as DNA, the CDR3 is TGTGCCAGCAGCCAATCCGGGACACCCGAAGAGCAAGCTTTCTTT. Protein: CASSQSGTPEEQAFF.